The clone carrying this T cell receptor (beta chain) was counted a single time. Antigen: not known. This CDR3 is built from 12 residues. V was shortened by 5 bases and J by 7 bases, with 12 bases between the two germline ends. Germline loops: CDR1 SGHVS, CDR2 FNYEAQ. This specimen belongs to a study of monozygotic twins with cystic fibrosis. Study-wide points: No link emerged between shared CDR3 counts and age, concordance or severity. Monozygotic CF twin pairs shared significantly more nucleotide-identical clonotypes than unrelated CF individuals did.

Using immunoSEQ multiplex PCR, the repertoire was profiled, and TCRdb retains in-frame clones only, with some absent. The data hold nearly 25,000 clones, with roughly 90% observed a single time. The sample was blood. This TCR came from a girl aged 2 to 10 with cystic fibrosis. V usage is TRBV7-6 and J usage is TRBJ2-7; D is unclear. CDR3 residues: CASSLDRGEQYF. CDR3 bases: TGTGCCAGCAGCCTCGACCGTGGGGAGCAGTACTTC.